This T cell receptor beta chain originates from a study of T cell repertoires in cytomegalovirus infection. This clonotype was recorded at least ten times. TCRdb reprocessed the reads via MiXCR and lists one record per CDR3 protein. The sample lists under 200,000 distinct CDR3 sequences, roughly 9.8% occurring once. V lost 7 bases and J lost 1, with 13 bases in between. This CDR3 has 15 amino acids. The clonotype originates from a human donor in good health (CMV status not recorded). Some clones in this sample may be carry-over from other donors' samples. The chain recombines TRBV12-3 or TRBV12-4 with TRBJ2-2; the D gene is possibly TRBD2 (6 bases). Sequenced: PBMCs. For the CDR3, the DNA is TGTGCCAGCATACAGACGGGAGTGAACACCGGGGAGCTGTTTTTT. This codes for CASIQTGVNTGELFF.